This TCR beta chain was captured in a study of shared clonotypes between healthy human individuals. Broader study findings: Genetic and exposure-history diversity was limited by the few donors.

With regard to this clone: Its specificity is unknown.

From CD4+ cells came CD45RA+ naive and CD45RA-negative memory subsets. CDR3 length: 15 residues. V was cut by 6 bases and J by 7 bases, with 22 bases left in between. From germline, CDR1 is SGHRS and CDR2 YFSETQ. For every subset, genomic DNA was evenly distributed across several immunoSEQ plates. This table comes from immunoSEQ multiplex PCR, and its TCRdb copy is limited to in-frame clones, with some not included. The profile covers about 610,000 clones, with around 97% appearing a single time and around 0.06% taken by the ten largest. The chain combines TRBV5-1 with TRBJ1-2; D possibly corresponds to TRBD1 (5 bases). The sequence was obtained from a woman in her twenties or thirties in good health. The sequencing input was naive CD4+ T cells sorted from blood. Subset here: CD45RA+ positively selected. The CDR3 is CASNEALGESRGYTF. CDR3 in DNA: TGCGCCAGCAACGAGGCTCTAGGGGAGTCCCGTGGCTACACCTTC.